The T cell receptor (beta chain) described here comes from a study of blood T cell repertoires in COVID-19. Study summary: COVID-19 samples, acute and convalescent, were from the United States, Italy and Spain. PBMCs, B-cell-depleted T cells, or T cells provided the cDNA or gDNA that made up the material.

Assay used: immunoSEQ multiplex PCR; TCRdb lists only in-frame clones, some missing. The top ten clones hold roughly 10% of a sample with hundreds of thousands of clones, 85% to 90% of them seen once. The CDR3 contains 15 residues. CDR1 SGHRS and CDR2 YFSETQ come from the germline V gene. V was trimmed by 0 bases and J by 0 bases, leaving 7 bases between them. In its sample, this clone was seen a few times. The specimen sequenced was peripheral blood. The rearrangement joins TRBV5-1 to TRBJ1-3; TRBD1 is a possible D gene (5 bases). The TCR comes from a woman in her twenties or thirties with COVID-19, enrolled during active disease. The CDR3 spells CASSLGQSSGNTIYF. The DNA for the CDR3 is TGCGCCAGCAGCTTGGGACAGAGCTCTGGAAACACCATATATTTT.